These 23 T cell receptor beta chains came from one sample sequenced in a study of T-cell reconstitution after alpha-beta-depleted transplantation in children. Researchers prepared the TCRbeta library using unique molecular identifiers, the study reports. TCRdb re-derived calls from the PCR reads in MiXCR, one entry per CDR3 protein. In the table there are 200,000 or so distinct CDR3 sequences, roughly 8.1% of which are singletons. This sample comprised PBMCs, mostly from graft donor cells, obtained 360 days after TCRalphabeta/CD19-depleted stem cell transplant. The source is a male patient between 2 and 15 years old who had a stem cell transplant for acute myeloid leukemia, so the T cells may come from the graft donor.

V usage is TRBV10-3 and J usage is TRBJ2-7, with TRBD2 matching over 7 bases. V trimming: 11 bases; J trimming: 0 bases; junction bases outside the gene matches: 4. Germline CDR1 and CDR2: ENHRY and SYGVKD. The CDR3 extends over 12 amino acids. DNA for the CDR3: TGTGCCGTGCGGGGGAGCTCCTACGAGCAGTACTTC. Protein sequence: CAVRGSSYEQYF.

This clonotype was recorded a few times. The chain is built from TRBV15 and TRBJ1-2; D is ambiguous. Germline assignment: CDR1 LNHNV and CDR2 YYDKDF (reference sequence). The CDR3 consists of 13 residues. The V gene lost 0 bases and the J gene lost 8 bases, with 10 bases spanning the gap. The CDR3 DNA sequence: TGTGCCACCAGCAGAGATAGATCGTCCGGCTACACCTTC. Translating gives CATSRDRSSGYTF.

The chain employs TRBV29-1 and TRBJ2-1, with 13 bases identical to TRBD2. Trimming removed 6 bases from V and 6 bases from J; junction bases left unmatched: 8. The CDR3 has 15 amino acids. Germline-derived CDR1 and CDR2 are SQVTM and ANQGSEA. CDR3 sequence: CSVDPGTSGINEQFF. The CDR3 nucleotides are TGCAGCGTAGACCCCGGGACTAGCGGGATCAATGAGCAGTTCTTC.

This clonotype turned up a few times. The chain combines TRBV20-1 with TRBJ2-1; a possible D gene is TRBD2 (6 bases). The CDR3 contains 16 residues. The germline V gene has CDR1 DFQATT and CDR2 SNEGSKA (reference sequence). Trimming left V 6 bases short and J 6 bases short, with 24 bases between. The CDR3 sequence is CSARDPTSLAPNEQFF. The CDR3, as DNA: TGCAGTGCCCGAGATCCGACTTCACTAGCCCCCAATGAGCAGTTCTTC.

This clonotype was seen ten or more times. CDR3 sequence reads: CAISRGLDTEAFF. Written as DNA, the CDR3 is TGTGCCATCAGCCGAGGCCTCGACACTGAAGCTTTCTTT. The chain joins TRBV10-3 to TRBJ1-1, with no clear D. This CDR3 spans 13 amino acids. The germline V gene has CDR1 ENHRY and CDR2 SYGVKD. V lost 6 bases to trimming and J lost 3 bases, with 11 bases between them.

The chain links TRBV20-1 to TRBJ2-5; 9 nucleotides agree with TRBD2. The CDR3 is made up of 14 amino acids. J gave up 5 bases and V 3 bases, and 7 bases lay outside the gene matches. Germline CDR1 is DFQATT and CDR2 is SNEGSKA (reference sequence). The DNA for the CDR3 is TGCAGTGCTAGCCGGCGGGAGGGAGGGGAGACCCAGTACTTC. As protein: CSASRREGGETQYF.

This clonotype was detected ten times or more. V is TRBV2 and J is TRBJ2-1; TRBD2 matches 12 bases. With 10 bases clipped from V and 6 bases from J, the junction kept 7 bases outside the gene matches. The CDR3 runs 14 residues. From germline, CDR1 is SNHLY and CDR2 FYNNEI. The CDR3 reads CAMLTSGGPNEQFF. CDR3 coding DNA: TGTGCCATGCTGACTAGCGGGGGCCCCAATGAGCAGTTCTTC.

The rearrangement joins TRBV29-1 to TRBJ2-3, with 7 bases fitting TRBD2. The CDR3 runs 16 residues. CDR1 is SQVTM, CDR2 ANQGSEA, per germline. The V and J ends lost 6 bases and 2 bases, in that order; junction bases with no gene match: 14. As DNA, the CDR3 is TGCAGCGTCAAAGGTCCACTAGCGAAGTTCACAGATACGCAGTATTTT. Translated: CSVKGPLAKFTDTQYF.

This clonotype was found many times. V is TRBV6-1 and J is TRBJ1-1; tentatively, D is TRBD1 (6 bases). The germline V gene has CDR1 MNHNS and CDR2 SASEGT. V lost 6 bases and J 5 bases, leaving 13 bases between the germline ends. The length of the CDR3 is 13 residues. CDR3 amino acids: CASRGHFATEAFF. CDR3 DNA sequence: TGTGCCAGCAGGGGACACTTTGCTACTGAAGCTTTCTTT.

In this sample, this clonotype turned up a few times. The genes are TRBV10-3 and TRBJ2-2, with 7 bases identical to TRBD1. V lost 5 bases and J lost 1; bases outside the gene matches: 10. CDR1 is ENHRY and CDR2 is SYGVKD in the germline V gene. CDR3 length: 17 residues. CDR3 nucleotide sequence: TGTGCCATCAGTCGTCTGCCAGGGACAGAGAACACCGGGGAGCTGTTTTTT. Translation gives CAISRLPGTENTGELFF.

This clonotype appeared a few times. The J gene is TRBJ2-4, the V gene TRBV27, with 7 bases matching TRBD1. Germline CDR1 is MNHEY and CDR2 is SMNVEV (reference sequence). V dropped 5 bases and J dropped 8; count of bases not matched to a gene: 12. The CDR3 runs to 15 residues. DNA of the CDR3: TGTGCCAGCAGTCACCGGAACAGGGGTAACGACATTCAGTACTTC. Translation: CASSHRNRGNDIQYF.

This clonotype showed up just once. This chain links TRBV7-2 with TRBJ2-1, with D maybe TRBD2 (6 bases). The V and J ends lost 6 bases and 1 base respectively, with 13 bases between them. This CDR3 spans 15 amino acids. Germline V gene data show CDR1 as SGHTA and CDR2 as FQGNSA. CDR3 amino acids: CASSIAGSSYNEQFF. The DNA for the CDR3 is TGTGCCAGCAGTATCGCGGGGAGTTCCTACAATGAGCAGTTCTTC.

Ten or more counts support this clonotype. The genes are TRBV11-2 and TRBJ1-6; D is unresolved. Looked up from germline, CDR1 is SGHAT and CDR2 is FQNNGV. The CDR3 length is 15 residues. The V gene lost 6 bases and the J gene lost 7 bases, with 16 bases spanning the gap. The chain's CDR3 is CASRGYGQPNSPLHF. Written as DNA, the CDR3 is TGTGCCAGCAGAGGATATGGGCAGCCGAATTCACCCCTCCACTTT.

Many counts were recorded for this clonotype. V and J are TRBV20-1 and TRBJ1-1, with D perhaps matching TRBD1 (6 bases). This CDR3 is built from 13 residues. Trimming cost V 6 bases and J 4 bases, with 15 bases left between them. Germline V gene lookup returns CDR1 DFQATT and CDR2 SNEGSKA (reference sequence). This CDR3 is CSADKQGLTEAFF. In nucleotides, the CDR3 is TGCAGTGCGGATAAACAGGGTCTCACTGAAGCTTTCTTT.

This clonotype has only a few counts. The chain links TRBV12-3 or TRBV12-4 to TRBJ2-5, with D perhaps given as TRBD1 or TRBD2 (5 bases each). The CDR3 extends over 14 amino acids. Trimming removed 6 bases at V and 2 bases at J, with 13 bases between. This chain's CDR3 is CASSTGAQQETQYF. The CDR3 bases are TGTGCCAGCAGCACCGGGGCTCAACAAGAGACCCAGTACTTC.

This clonotype was counted at least ten times. The chain combines TRBV6-1 with TRBJ2-7; 8 bases match TRBD1. Germline-derived CDR1 and CDR2 are MNHNS and SASEGT. Losses at the gene ends were 5 bases for V and 1 base for J; bases not matched to a gene: 7. This CDR3 spans 15 amino acids. CDR3: CASSRDRTGSYEQYF. The CDR3 DNA reads TGTGCCAGCAGTCGCGACAGGACAGGGTCCTACGAGCAGTACTTC.

This clonotype was seen many times. The rearrangement links TRBV5-6 to TRBJ2-6; no clear D. V gave up 4 bases and J gave up 0 bases, with 2 bases separating them. Germline lookup yields CDR1 SGHDT and CDR2 YYEEEE. The CDR3 totals 13 residues. CDR3 sequence: CASSVSGANVLTF. The CDR3 DNA follows: TGTGCCAGCAGCGTCTCTGGGGCCAACGTCCTGACTTTC.

This clonotype was found a few times. The genes are TRBV12-3 or TRBV12-4 and TRBJ1-1, with D possibly being TRBD1 (6 bases). V lost 6 bases and J lost 3, with 14 bases in between. This CDR3 is built from 14 residues. CDR3 region: CASRGLGGYTEAFF. As DNA, the CDR3 is TGTGCCAGCAGGGGCCTCGGGGGCTACACTGAAGCTTTCTTT.

This clonotype was observed a few times. The V gene is TRBV20-1, the J gene TRBJ1-6; D gene unclear. The V end lost 1 base, the J end lost 0 bases, and 13 bases lay between the germline ends. Germline V lookup: CDR1 DFQATT, CDR2 SNEGSKA (reference sequence). CDR3 length equals 17 residues. The CDR3 DNA is TGCAGTGCTAGAGGGGCGCAGGATGCCTCCTATAATTCACCCCTCCACTTT. It codes for CSARGAQDASYNSPLHF.

This clonotype was counted a few times. This chain links TRBV20-1 with TRBJ1-2, with 12 bases identical to TRBD1. The CDR3 covers 15 residues. Germline V gene lookup returns CDR1 DFQATT and CDR2 SNEGSKA (reference sequence). Unmatched junction bases numbered 13, after V lost 6 bases and J lost 8 bases. As DNA, the CDR3 is TGCAGTGCGTCAACTCCGGGACAGGGGGCCCGCGGCTACACCTTC. Translating it yields CSASTPGQGARGYTF.

The chain carries TRBV20-1 and TRBJ2-2, with D uncertain. Trimming shortened V by 3 bases and J by 6 bases, and 11 bases separated the two germline ends. The germline CDR1 and CDR2 sequences are DFQATT and SNEGSKA (reference sequence). This CDR3 has 13 amino acids. CDR3 sequence: CSARSQAAGELFF. The CDR3 nucleotides are TGCAGTGCTAGGAGCCAGGCGGCCGGGGAGCTGTTTTTT.

Worth noting for this clonotype: The junction differs from germline at one of its ends, possibly a read error. The chain employs TRBV12-3 or TRBV12-4 and TRBJ1-1, with D possibly matching TRBD1 (6 bases). This CDR3 region has 16 residues. The CDR3 protein is CASSLVFGQGNPEAFF. In DNA form, the CDR3 reads TGTGCCAGCAGTTTAGTATTCGGGCAGGGGAACCCTGAAGCTTTCTTT.

This clonotype was observed many times. The chain recombines TRBV12-3 or TRBV12-4 with TRBJ2-7, with 7 bases that match TRBD1. J was trimmed by 6 bases and V by 5 bases; bases with no gene match: 7. This CDR3 has 13 amino acids. This CDR3 reads CASSRRQGSEQYV. Here the CDR3 DNA reads TGTGCCAGCAGTAGAAGACAGGGCTCCGAGCAGTACGTC.